These T cell receptor beta chains were read from a single sample in a study of T cell repertoires in ileal Crohn's disease. Data came from immunoSEQ multiplex PCR; TCRdb stores just in-frame clones and leaves some out. The sample includes some 27,000 clones, roughly 75% of them seen just once. Sequencing was done on a sample of ileal tissue. The receptors come from an adult with Crohn's disease. Both conserved end residues are part of each CDR3. D genes are given only for firm matches. Clone size is shown for a subset of rows, as once, few, many or a class of expanded clone.

J: TRBJ2-1
size: few
V: TRBV7-9
D: TRBD2
CDR3: CASSGLAASSYNEQFF
DNA: TGTGCCAGCAGCGGGCTAGCGGCGAGCTCCTACAATGAGCAGTTCTTC

J: TRBJ2-1
size: NA
V: TRBV10-2
D: NA
CDR3: CASSTGNSYNEQFF
DNA: TGCGCCAGCAGTACGGGGAACTCCTACAATGAGCAGTTCTTC

J: TRBJ1-1
size: NA
V: TRBV2
D: NA
CDR3: CASSDSRGTEAFF
DNA: TGTGCCAGCAGTGATTCCAGGGGAACTGAAGCTTTCTTT

J: TRBJ1-2
size: NA
V: TRBV18
D: NA
CDR3: CASSPDGQGYGYTF
DNA: TGTGCCAGCTCACCAGACGGTCAGGGGTATGGCTACACCTTC

J: TRBJ1-5
size: NA
V: TRBV5-1
D: TRBD1
CDR3: CASSHTGGEQPQHF
DNA: TGCGCCAGCAGCCATACAGGGGGCGAGCAGCCCCAGCATTTT

J: TRBJ2-2
size: NA
V: TRBV12-5
D: TRBD2
CDR3: CASGLPRLAGPGELFF
DNA: TGTGCTAGTGGTTTGCCCCGACTAGCGGGGCCCGGGGAGCTGTTTTTT

J: TRBJ2-7
size: NA
V: TRBV6-5
D: TRBD2
CDR3: CASSYSSSGSYEQYF
DNA: TGTGCCAGCAGTTACTCTTCTAGCGGGTCCTACGAGCAGTACTTC

J: TRBJ2-3
size: once
V: TRBV7-3
D: TRBD2
CDR3: CASSLTALSLAGGGTDTQYF
DNA: TGTGCCAGCAGCTTAACGGCCCTGTCCCTAGCGGGAGGAGGGACAGATACGCAGTATTTT

J: TRBJ2-7
size: NA
V: TRBV9
D: TRBD2
CDR3: CASSDGLAGPYEQYF
DNA: TGTGCCAGCAGCGATGGACTAGCGGGTCCCTACGAGCAGTACTTC

J: TRBJ2-5
size: few
V: TRBV7-2
D: TRBD2
CDR3: CASSAQTSGGAATQYF
DNA: TGTGCCAGCAGCGCCCAAACTAGCGGGGGGGCCGCGACCCAGTACTTC

J: TRBJ2-7
size: few
V: TRBV2
D: NA
CDR3: CASSDWGLSYEQYF
DNA: TGTGCCAGCAGTGACTGGGGACTTTCCTACGAGCAGTACTTC

J: TRBJ2-2
size: few
V: TRBV10-3
D: NA
CDR3: CAISESSTGELFF
DNA: TGTGCCATCAGTGAGTCGAGCACCGGGGAGCTGTTTTTT

J: TRBJ2-1
size: NA
V: TRBV9
D: TRBD2
CDR3: CASSGRTSGSDGEQFF
DNA: TGTGCCAGCAGCGGCCGAACAAGCGGGAGTGATGGTGAGCAGTTCTTC

J: TRBJ1-1
size: NA
V: TRBV4-1
D: NA
CDR3: CASSQEPNRANTEAFF
DNA: TGCGCCAGCAGCCAGGAGCCCAACAGGGCGAACACTGAAGCTTTCTTT

J: TRBJ2-2
size: once
V: TRBV15
D: TRBD2
CDR3: CATSRPTSKTTGELFF
DNA: TGTGCCACCAGCAGACCGACTAGCAAAACCACCGGGGAGCTGTTTTTT

J: TRBJ2-7
size: large
V: TRBV5-6
D: TRBD2
CDR3: CASSLEIAGGYEQYF
DNA: TGTGCCAGCAGCTTGGAAATAGCGGGGGGCTACGAGCAGTACTTC

J: TRBJ2-1
size: NA
V: TRBV10-1
D: TRBD2
CDR3: CASSEWTRIYNEQFF
DNA: TGCGCCAGCAGTGAGTGGACTAGGATCTACAATGAGCAGTTCTTC

J: TRBJ2-2
size: NA
V: TRBV18
D: TRBD2
CDR3: CASSPRRVAGGRVGELLF
DNA: TGTGCCAGCTCACCCCGTCGGGTAGCGGGAGGACGTGTCGGGGAGCTGCTTTTT

J: TRBJ1-2
size: NA
V: TRBV29-1
D: NA
CDR3: CSTWQGGGYTF
DNA: TGCAGTACATGGCAGGGAGGCGGCTACACCTTC

J: TRBJ2-7
size: NA
V: TRBV9
D: NA
CDR3: CASSPRPWMADEQYF
DNA: TGTGCCAGCAGCCCTCGTCCCTGGATGGCGGACGAGCAGTACTTC

J: TRBJ2-1
size: NA
V: TRBV27
D: TRBD2
CDR3: CARNPEVAGGSTYNEQFF
DNA: TGTGCCAGGAACCCTGAGGTAGCGGGAGGTTCGACCTACAATGAGCAGTTCTTC

J: TRBJ1-2
size: few
V: TRBV2
D: TRBD1
CDR3: CASSPTGQARYGYTF
DNA: TGTGCCAGCAGTCCCACCGGACAGGCGAGGTATGGCTACACCTTC

J: TRBJ2-7
size: NA
V: TRBV10-3
D: TRBD2
CDR3: CAINPAGGHYEQYF
DNA: TGTGCCATCAATCCAGCGGGGGGGCACTACGAGCAGTACTTC

J: TRBJ2-7
size: NA
V: TRBV5-6
D: NA
CDR3: CASSLGGTESGYEQYF
DNA: TGTGCCAGCAGCTTGGGGGGGACAGAAAGCGGGTACGAGCAGTACTTC

J: TRBJ2-3
size: NA
V: TRBV6-6
D: TRBD2
CDR3: CASSSLTLALTDTQYF
DNA: TGTGCCAGCAGTTCCCTCACACTAGCGCTCACAGATACGCAGTATTTT

J: TRBJ1-1
size: NA
V: TRBV5-1
D: NA
CDR3: CASSPTGSIEAFF
DNA: TGCGCCAGCAGCCCCACGGGGAGTATCGAAGCTTTCTTT

J: TRBJ2-7
size: NA
V: TRBV6-5
D: NA
CDR3: CASSEVGLAYEQYF
DNA: TGTGCCAGCAGTGAAGTTGGACTCGCCTACGAGCAGTACTTC

J: TRBJ1-2
size: few
V: TRBV11-1
D: TRBD1
CDR3: CASTFSTGKSDGYTF
DNA: TGTGCCAGCACCTTCTCGACAGGGAAAAGTGATGGCTACACCTTC

J: TRBJ2-1
size: NA
V: TRBV4-1
D: TRBD2
CDR3: CASSQGIGLATYNEQFF
DNA: TGCGCCAGCAGCCAAGGAATCGGACTAGCAACCTACAATGAGCAGTTCTTC

J: TRBJ1-1
size: NA
V: TRBV11-2
D: TRBD1
CDR3: CASGTGPNTEAFF
DNA: TGTGCCAGCGGGACAGGACCGAACACTGAAGCTTTCTTT

J: TRBJ1-6
size: NA
V: TRBV7-3
D: TRBD1
CDR3: CASSSTGGSNSPLHF
DNA: TGTGCCAGCAGCTCTACAGGGGGGTCCAATTCACCCCTCCACTTT

J: TRBJ1-2
size: NA
V: TRBV21-1
D: NA
CDR3: CASSTRRGGYTF
DNA: TGTGCCAGCAGCACAAGGAGAGGTGGCTACACCTTC

J: TRBJ2-3
size: NA
V: TRBV4-2
D: TRBD2
CDR3: CASSQEGSSGATGDTQYF
DNA: TGTGCCAGCAGCCAAGAAGGTTCTAGCGGGGCAACGGGAGATACGCAGTATTTT

J: TRBJ1-5
size: NA
V: TRBV19
D: NA
CDR3: CASSMGGAPGGQHF
DNA: TGTGCCAGTAGTATGGGGGGGGCGCCTGGCGGCCAGCATTTT

J: TRBJ2-3
size: NA
V: TRBV15
D: TRBD2
CDR3: CATSRGSGGHTDTQYF
DNA: TGTGCCACCAGCAGAGGGAGCGGGGGGCACACAGATACGCAGTATTTT

J: TRBJ2-2
size: once
V: TRBV6-5
D: NA
CDR3: CASRQGNTGELFF
DNA: TGTGCCAGCAGACAGGGGAACACCGGGGAGCTGTTTTTT

J: TRBJ2-7
size: NA
V: TRBV12-5
D: TRBD1
CDR3: CASGPTGTAYEQYF
DNA: TGTGCTAGTGGTCCGACCGGGACAGCCTACGAGCAGTACTTC

J: TRBJ2-1
size: NA
V: TRBV30
D: NA
CDR3: CAWSRTAYNEQFF
DNA: TGTGCCTGGAGTCGGACTGCCTACAATGAGCAGTTCTTC

J: TRBJ1-3
size: NA
V: TRBV5-4
D: NA
CDR3: CASRPDFSSGNTIYF
DNA: TGTGCCAGCAGGCCCGACTTCAGCTCTGGAAACACCATATATTTT

J: TRBJ1-1
size: NA
V: TRBV5-8
D: NA
CDR3: CASSWVVDTTFF
DNA: TGTGCCAGCAGCTGGGTCGTTGACACCACGTTCTTT

J: TRBJ2-6
size: NA
V: TRBV29-1
D: TRBD1
CDR3: CSAGQGTWGSGANVLTF
DNA: TGCAGCGCAGGACAGGGTACATGGGGCTCTGGGGCCAACGTCCTGACTTTC

J: TRBJ1-1
size: NA
V: TRBV19
D: NA
CDR3: CASSIDTTGPEAFF
DNA: TGTGCCAGTAGTATAGATACAACAGGTCCTGAAGCTTTCTTT

J: TRBJ1-2
size: NA
V: TRBV5-6
D: NA
CDR3: CASSLRGNLAAFYGYTF
DNA: TGTGCCAGCAGCTTGCGGGGGAACCTGGCGGCTTTCTATGGCTACACCTTC

J: TRBJ2-3
size: NA
V: TRBV7-2
D: TRBD2
CDR3: CASSFRQREGRTDTQYF
DNA: TGTGCCAGCAGCTTCAGACAGCGGGAGGGCCGCACAGATACGCAGTATTTT